This T cell receptor (beta chain) is from a study of T cell responses to AZD1222 COVID-19 vaccine. Study-level background: Second doses were pooled across both intervals (about 4 or about 12 weeks). Points from the study as a whole: Repertoires were collected only later (after the peak T cell response had occurred). Increases in Spike-specific TCR breadth and depth were seen after two AZD1222 doses.

Of note for this clone: The antigen is not known.

The CDR3 contains 15 residues. V shed 1 base and J 9 bases; nucleotides not matched to a gene: 5. Germline CDR1 is SGHDN and CDR2 is FVKESK. The data were produced by immunoSEQ multiplex PCR, yet TCRdb's version contains in-frame clones alone and is incomplete. The sample has approximately 130,000 clones, 85% to 95% seen once. This receptor was taken from an adult in good health. The chain couples TRBV14 to TRBJ2-1; TRBD2 aligns across 11 bases. Sequenced material: peripheral blood, taken on day 0 of AZD1222 vaccination. The DNA for the CDR3 is TGTGCCAGCAGCCAAGTGGGACTAGCGGTCATTGAGCAGTTCTTC. Translated: CASSQVGLAVIEQFF. Looking up the rest from reference TRBV14 and TRBJ2-1 gives the full variable domain: EAGVTQFPSHSVIEKGQTVTLRCDPISGHDNLYWYRRVMGKEIKFLLHFVKESKQDESGMPNNRFLAERTGGTYSTLKVQPAELEDSGVYFCASSQVGLAVIEQFFGPGTRLTVL.